The rows below give T cell receptor beta chains drawn from one sample of a study of cytomegalovirus exposure and HLA in healthy donors. Method: immunoSEQ multiplex PCR; TCRdb's copy keeps in-frame clones and lacks some. Of 72,000 or so clones listed, roughly 74% were seen once; the top ten hold about an eighth. The sequencing input was PBMCs. The receptors were sampled from a human donor in good health. Both conserved end residues are part of each CDR3. Fields, in order: J gene, clone size, V gene, D gene, CDR3 protein, CDR3 DNA. A D gene is named only where the DNA matches it firmly. Not all rows give a size; the values are once, few, many and, for expanded clones, a class.

TRBJ1-5	NA	TRBV2	TRBD1	CASSDTGTGGNRKPQHF	TGTGCCAGCAGTGATACCGGGACAGGGGGCAATAGGAAGCCCCAGCATTTT
TRBJ1-3	NA	TRBV28	NA	CASSLQNSGNTIYF	TGTGCCAGCAGTCTTCAGAACTCTGGAAACACCATATATTTT
TRBJ2-1	NA	TRBV5-1	TRBD2	CASSPSGGYNEQFF	TGCGCCAGCAGCCCAAGCGGGGGATACAATGAGCAGTTCTTC
TRBJ2-1	NA	TRBV7-3	NA	CASSPWAGSDNEQFF	TGTGCCAGCAGCCCATGGGCGGGATCAGACAATGAGCAGTTCTTC
TRBJ2-7	NA	TRBV6-5	NA	CASARGGQIYEQYF	TGTGCCAGCGCCCGAGGCGGGCAGATCTACGAGCAGTACTTC
TRBJ1-2	NA	TRBV30	NA	CAWSWERSYTF	TGTGCCTGGAGTTGGGAGAGGAGCTACACCTTC
TRBJ2-7	NA	TRBV7-2	TRBD2	CASSLGGSSVEQYF	TGTGCCAGCAGCTTAGGCGGGAGCTCGGTCGAGCAGTACTTC
TRBJ1-1	NA	TRBV5-1	NA	CASSLDMNTEAFF	TGCGCCAGCAGCTTGGATATGAACACTGAAGCTTTCTTT
TRBJ2-7	NA	TRBV6-5	TRBD2	CASSSLGGSNEQYF	TGTGCCAGCAGTTCCCTGGGAGGGAGCAACGAGCAGTACTTC
TRBJ2-2	NA	TRBV5-6	TRBD1	CASNPRDRGTGELFF	TGTGCCAGCAATCCCCGGGACAGGGGCACCGGGGAGCTGTTTTTT
TRBJ1-2	few	TRBV29-1	TRBD1	CSVVNSGRGKSGYTF	TGCAGCGTTGTGAATTCGGGCAGGGGGAAGAGTGGCTACACCTTC
TRBJ1-1	NA	TRBV19	NA	CASSSRRTEAFF	TGTGCCAGTAGTTCACGCCGGACTGAAGCTTTCTTT
TRBJ1-5	NA	TRBV6-6	TRBD1	CASSGQGRNQPQHF	TGTGCCAGCAGTGGACAGGGTAGGAATCAGCCCCAGCATTTT
TRBJ2-5	NA	TRBV28	NA	CASSFTGYQETQYF	TGTGCCAGCAGTTTTACAGGGTACCAAGAGACCCAGTACTTC
TRBJ2-1	few	TRBV6-1	TRBD2	CASRPREDEQFF	TGTGCCAGCAGGCCCCGGGAGGATGAGCAGTTCTTC
TRBJ2-7	NA	TRBV27	TRBD1	CASSLSGGNPYEQYF	TGTGCCAGCAGTTTATCAGGGGGCAACCCCTACGAGCAGTACTTC
TRBJ1-2	NA	TRBV5-1	NA	CASSLGTANYGYTF	TGCGCCAGCAGCTTAGGGACTGCAAACTATGGCTACACCTTC
TRBJ2-7	NA	TRBV16	TRBD1	CASSYNRGLIYEQYF	TGTGCCAGCAGCTACAACAGGGGGCTTATCTACGAGCAGTACTTC
TRBJ1-1	NA	TRBV30	NA	CAWSVQPGVSGAFF	TGTGCCTGGAGTGTACAACCAGGGGTTAGTGGAGCTTTCTTT
TRBJ2-1	NA	TRBV27	TRBD2	CASSLGTSGLGEQFF	TGTGCCAGCAGTTTGGGGACTAGCGGCCTAGGTGAGCAGTTCTTC
TRBJ2-5	few	TRBV30	NA	CAWSVRGGIFVKTQYF	TGTGCCTGGAGTGTACGGGGAGGTATCTTCGTCAAGACCCAGTACTTC
TRBJ2-1	NA	TRBV5-6	NA	CASSGTADGEQFF	TGTGCCAGCAGCGGGACTGCCGACGGTGAGCAGTTCTTC
TRBJ2-1	NA	TRBV5-4	TRBD2	CASRPGLAGVNEQFF	TGTGCCAGCAGACCGGGACTAGCGGGAGTTAATGAGCAGTTCTTC
TRBJ2-5	few	TRBV7-6	NA	CASSLGGSQETQYF	TGTGCCAGCAGCTTAGGAGGGAGCCAAGAGACCCAGTACTTC
TRBJ2-7	NA	TRBV7-9	NA	CASSLSSEQYF	TGTGCCAGCAGCTTATCCTCCGAGCAGTACTTC
TRBJ2-1	few	TRBV2	TRBD1	CASSEAGTGLTNEQFF	TGTGCCAGCAGTGAAGCGGGGACAGGGCTAACCAATGAGCAGTTCTTC
TRBJ1-4	few	TRBV10-2	TRBD1	CASRDRGSGEKLFF	TGCGCCAGCAGGGACAGGGGATCGGGAGAAAAACTGTTTTTT
TRBJ2-3	NA	TRBV5-1	NA	CASSLDRADTQYF	TGCGCCAGCAGCTTGGACAGAGCAGATACGCAGTATTTT
TRBJ2-6	NA	TRBV30	TRBD1	CACYRGLTGANVLTF	TGTGCCTGCTACAGGGGGCTAACTGGGGCCAACGTCCTGACTTTC
TRBJ1-1	NA	TRBV4-1	NA	CASSPPSFRGAGTEAFF	TGCGCCAGCAGCCCCCCATCGTTTCGGGGGGCCGGCACTGAAGCTTTCTTT
TRBJ2-1	NA	TRBV13	TRBD1	CASSPRTGGSNEQFF	TGTGCCAGCAGCCCCCGGACAGGGGGGAGCAATGAGCAGTTCTTC
TRBJ1-1	NA	TRBV6-5	NA	CASSLTREPDTEAFF	TGTGCCAGCAGCCTAACCAGGGAACCGGACACTGAAGCTTTCTTT
TRBJ2-1	NA	TRBV6-5	NA	CASIRDPGLGNEQFF	TGTGCCAGCATCCGAGATCCGGGTCTTGGGAATGAGCAGTTCTTC
TRBJ1-1	NA	TRBV9	NA	CASSPSGGTEAFF	TGTGCCAGCAGCCCTTCCGGGGGGACTGAAGCTTTCTTT
TRBJ1-2	NA	TRBV6-5	NA	CASSYGEGLYGYTF	TGTGCCAGCAGTTACGGGGAGGGCCTATATGGCTACACCTTC
TRBJ2-7	NA	TRBV5-6	NA	CASSLRVGGTQYF	TGTGCCAGCAGCTTGCGGGTGGGGGGAACCCAGTACTTC
TRBJ2-7	NA	TRBV10-2	NA	CASRRTASYEQYF	TGCGCCAGCAGAAGGACTGCCTCCTACGAGCAGTACTTC
TRBJ2-3	few	TRBV6-5	NA	CASSYSSLLADTQYF	TGTGCCAGCAGTTACTCGAGTCTTTTAGCAGATACGCAGTATTTT
TRBJ1-1	NA	TRBV30	NA	CAWTPAGRTEAFF	TGTGCCTGGACTCCGGCAGGGCGGACTGAAGCTTTCTTT